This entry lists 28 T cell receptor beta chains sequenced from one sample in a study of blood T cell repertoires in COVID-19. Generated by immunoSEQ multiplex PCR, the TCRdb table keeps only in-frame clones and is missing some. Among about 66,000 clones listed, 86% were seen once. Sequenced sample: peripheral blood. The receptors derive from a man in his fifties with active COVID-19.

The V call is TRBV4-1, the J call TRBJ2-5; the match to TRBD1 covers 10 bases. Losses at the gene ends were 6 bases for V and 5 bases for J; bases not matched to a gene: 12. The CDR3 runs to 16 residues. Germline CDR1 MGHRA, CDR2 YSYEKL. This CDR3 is CASSPGGQGLRETQYF. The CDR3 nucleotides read TGCGCCAGCAGTCCCGGGGGACAGGGGTTAAGGGAGACCCAGTACTTC.

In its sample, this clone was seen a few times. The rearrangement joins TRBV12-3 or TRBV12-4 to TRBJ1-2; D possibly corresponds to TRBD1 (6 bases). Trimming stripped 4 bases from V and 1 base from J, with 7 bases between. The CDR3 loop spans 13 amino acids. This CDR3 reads CASSWDNNYGYTF. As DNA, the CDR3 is TGTGCCAGCAGTTGGGACAATAACTATGGCTACACCTTC.

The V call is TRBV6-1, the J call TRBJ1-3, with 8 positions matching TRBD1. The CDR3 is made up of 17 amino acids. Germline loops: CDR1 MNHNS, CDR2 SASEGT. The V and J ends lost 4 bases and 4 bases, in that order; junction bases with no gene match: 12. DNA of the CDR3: TGTGCCAGCAGTGGCCGATCTCAGACAGGGGCGGGAAACACCATATATTTT. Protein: CASSGRSQTGAGNTIYF.

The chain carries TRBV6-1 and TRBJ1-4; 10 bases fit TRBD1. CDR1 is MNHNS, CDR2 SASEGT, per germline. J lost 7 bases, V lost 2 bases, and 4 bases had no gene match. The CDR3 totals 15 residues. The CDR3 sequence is CASSELGTGVEKLFF. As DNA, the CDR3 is TGTGCCAGCAGTGAACTAGGGACAGGGGTTGAAAAACTGTTTTTT.

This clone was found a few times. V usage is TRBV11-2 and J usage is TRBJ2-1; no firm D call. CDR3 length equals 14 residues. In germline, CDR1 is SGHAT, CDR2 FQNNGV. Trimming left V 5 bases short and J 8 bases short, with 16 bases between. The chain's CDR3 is CASSPSPTGDEQFF. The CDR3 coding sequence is TGTGCCAGCAGCCCCTCCCCCACGGGTGATGAGCAGTTCTTC.

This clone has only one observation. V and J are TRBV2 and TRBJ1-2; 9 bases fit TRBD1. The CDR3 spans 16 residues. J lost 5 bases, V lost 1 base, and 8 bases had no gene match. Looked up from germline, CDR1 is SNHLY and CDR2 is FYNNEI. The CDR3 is CASSEDRGPIGYGYTF. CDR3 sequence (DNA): TGTGCCAGCAGTGAAGACAGGGGGCCTATAGGGTATGGCTACACCTTC.

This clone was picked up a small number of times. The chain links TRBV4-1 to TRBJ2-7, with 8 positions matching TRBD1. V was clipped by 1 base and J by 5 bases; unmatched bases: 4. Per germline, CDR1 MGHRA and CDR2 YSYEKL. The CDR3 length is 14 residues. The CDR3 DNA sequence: TGCGCCAGCAGCCAAGGATGGACAGGGAACGAGCAGTACTTC. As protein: CASSQGWTGNEQYF.

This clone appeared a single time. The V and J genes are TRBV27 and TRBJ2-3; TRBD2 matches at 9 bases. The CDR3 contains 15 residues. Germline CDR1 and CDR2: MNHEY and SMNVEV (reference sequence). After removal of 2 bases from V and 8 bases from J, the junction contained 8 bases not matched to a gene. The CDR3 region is CASSLRGLASGTQYF. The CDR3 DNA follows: TGTGCCAGCAGTTTAAGGGGACTAGCCTCAGGTACGCAGTATTTT.

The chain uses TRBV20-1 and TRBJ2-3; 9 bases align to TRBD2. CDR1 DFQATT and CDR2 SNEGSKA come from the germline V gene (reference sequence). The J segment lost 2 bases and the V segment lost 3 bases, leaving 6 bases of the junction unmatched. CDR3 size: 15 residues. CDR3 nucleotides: TGCAGTGCTAGTGGCGGGGGGGGACACACAGATACGCAGTATTTT. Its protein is CSASGGGGHTDTQYF.

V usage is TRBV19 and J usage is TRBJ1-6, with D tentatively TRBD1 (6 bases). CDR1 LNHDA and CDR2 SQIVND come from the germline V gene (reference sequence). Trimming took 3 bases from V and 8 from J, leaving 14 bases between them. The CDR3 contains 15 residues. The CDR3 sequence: CASSILWGGDSPLHF. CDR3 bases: TGTGCCAGTAGTATCCTTTGGGGGGGCGATTCACCCCTCCACTTT.

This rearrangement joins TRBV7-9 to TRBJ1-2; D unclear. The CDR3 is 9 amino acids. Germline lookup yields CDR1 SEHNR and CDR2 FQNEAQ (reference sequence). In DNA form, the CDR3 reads TGTGCAATTATTGATGGCTACACCTTC. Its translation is CAIIDGYTF.

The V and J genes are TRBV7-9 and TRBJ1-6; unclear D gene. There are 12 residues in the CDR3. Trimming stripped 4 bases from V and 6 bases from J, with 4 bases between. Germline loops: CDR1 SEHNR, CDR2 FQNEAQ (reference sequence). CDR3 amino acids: CASSSINSPLHF. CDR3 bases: TGTGCCAGCAGCTCCATTAATTCACCCCTCCACTTT.

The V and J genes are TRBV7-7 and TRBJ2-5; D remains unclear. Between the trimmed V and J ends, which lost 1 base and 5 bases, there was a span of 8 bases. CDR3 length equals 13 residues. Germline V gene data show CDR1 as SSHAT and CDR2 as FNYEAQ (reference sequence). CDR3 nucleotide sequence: TGTGCCAGCAGCTTAGATCGTTTTGAGACCCAGTACTTC. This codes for CASSLDRFETQYF.

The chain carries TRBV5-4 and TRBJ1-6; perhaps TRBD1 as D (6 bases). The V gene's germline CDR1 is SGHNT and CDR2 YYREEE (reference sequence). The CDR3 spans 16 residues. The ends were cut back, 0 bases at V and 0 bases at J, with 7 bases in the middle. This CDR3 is CASSLVDSSYNSPLHF. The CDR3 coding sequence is TGTGCCAGCAGCTTGGTGGACAGCTCCTATAATTCACCCCTCCACTTT.

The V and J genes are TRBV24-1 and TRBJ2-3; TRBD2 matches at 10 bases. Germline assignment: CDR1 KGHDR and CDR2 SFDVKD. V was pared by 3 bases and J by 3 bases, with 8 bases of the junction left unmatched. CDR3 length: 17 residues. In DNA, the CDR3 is TGTGCCACCAGTGATCATTTAGCGGGAGGCCGGACAGATACGCAGTATTTT. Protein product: CATSDHLAGGRTDTQYF.

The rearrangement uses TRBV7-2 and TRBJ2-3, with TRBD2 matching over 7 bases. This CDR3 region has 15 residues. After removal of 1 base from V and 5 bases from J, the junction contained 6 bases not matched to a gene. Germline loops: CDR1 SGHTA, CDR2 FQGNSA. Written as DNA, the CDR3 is TGTGCCAGCAGCTTAGTATCAGCGGGAAAAGATACGCAGTATTTT. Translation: CASSLVSAGKDTQYF.

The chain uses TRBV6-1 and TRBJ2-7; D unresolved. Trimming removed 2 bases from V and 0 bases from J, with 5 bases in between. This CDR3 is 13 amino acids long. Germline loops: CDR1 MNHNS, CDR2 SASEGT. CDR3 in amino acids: CASSERSSYEQYV. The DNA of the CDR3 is TGTGCCAGCAGTGAAAGGAGCTCCTACGAGCAGTACGTC.

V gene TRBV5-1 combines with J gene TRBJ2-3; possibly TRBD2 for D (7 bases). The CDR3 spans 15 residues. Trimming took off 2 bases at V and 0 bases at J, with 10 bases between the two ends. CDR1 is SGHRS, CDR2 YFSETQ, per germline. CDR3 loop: CASSLWGGSTDTQYF. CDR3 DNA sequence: TGCGCCAGCAGCTTATGGGGGGGCAGCACAGATACGCAGTATTTT.

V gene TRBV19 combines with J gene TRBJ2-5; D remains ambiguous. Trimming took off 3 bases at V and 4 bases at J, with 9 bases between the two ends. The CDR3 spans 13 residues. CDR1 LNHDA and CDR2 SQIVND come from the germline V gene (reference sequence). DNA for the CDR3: TGTGCCAGTAGTATTGTCTTTCGAGAGACCCAGTACTTC. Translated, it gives CASSIVFRETQYF.

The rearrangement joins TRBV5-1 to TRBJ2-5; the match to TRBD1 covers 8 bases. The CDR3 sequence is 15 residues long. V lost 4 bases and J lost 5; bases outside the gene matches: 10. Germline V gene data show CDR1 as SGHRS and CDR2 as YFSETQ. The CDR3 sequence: CASSAQQGGYETQYF. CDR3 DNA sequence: TGCGCCAGCAGCGCCCAACAGGGGGGCTATGAGACCCAGTACTTC. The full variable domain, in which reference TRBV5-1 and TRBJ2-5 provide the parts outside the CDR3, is KAGVTQTPRYLIKTRGQQVTLSCSPISGHRSVSWYQQTPGQGLQFLFEYFSETQRNKGNFPGRFSGRQFSNSRSEMNVSTLELGDSALYLCASSAQQGGYETQYFGPGTRLLVL.

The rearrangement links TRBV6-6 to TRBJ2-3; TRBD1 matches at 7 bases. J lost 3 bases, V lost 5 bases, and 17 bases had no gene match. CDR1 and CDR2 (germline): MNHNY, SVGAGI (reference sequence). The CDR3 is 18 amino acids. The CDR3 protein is CASSPRQGYPKSTDTQYF. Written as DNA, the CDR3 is TGTGCCAGCAGTCCGAGACAGGGTTACCCCAAGTCGACAGATACGCAGTATTTT.

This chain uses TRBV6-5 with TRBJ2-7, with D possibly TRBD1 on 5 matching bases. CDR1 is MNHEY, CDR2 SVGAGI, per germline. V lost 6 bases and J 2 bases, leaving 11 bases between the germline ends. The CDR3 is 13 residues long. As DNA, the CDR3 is TGTGCCAGCAGCCCCAGGGTTACCTACGAGCAGTACGTC. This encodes CASSPRVTYEQYV.

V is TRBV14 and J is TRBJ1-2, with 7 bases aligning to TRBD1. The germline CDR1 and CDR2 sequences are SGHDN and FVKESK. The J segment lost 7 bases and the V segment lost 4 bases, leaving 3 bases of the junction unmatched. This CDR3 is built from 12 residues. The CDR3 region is CASSRDRVGYTF. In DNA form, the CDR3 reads TGTGCCAGCAGCCGTGACAGGGTTGGCTACACCTTC.

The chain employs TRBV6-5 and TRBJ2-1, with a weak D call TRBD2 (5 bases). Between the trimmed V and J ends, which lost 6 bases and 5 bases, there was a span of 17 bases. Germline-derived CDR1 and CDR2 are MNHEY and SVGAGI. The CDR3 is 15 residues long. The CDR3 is CASSQYSGINNEQFF. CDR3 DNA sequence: TGTGCCAGCAGCCAGTATTCGGGGATAAACAATGAGCAGTTCTTC.

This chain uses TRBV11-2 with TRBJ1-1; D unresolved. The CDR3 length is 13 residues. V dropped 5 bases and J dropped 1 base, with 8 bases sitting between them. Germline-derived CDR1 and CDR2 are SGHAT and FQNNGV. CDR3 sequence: CASSPSGNTEAFF. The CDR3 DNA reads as TGTGCCAGCAGCCCAAGCGGGAACACTGAAGCTTTCTTT.

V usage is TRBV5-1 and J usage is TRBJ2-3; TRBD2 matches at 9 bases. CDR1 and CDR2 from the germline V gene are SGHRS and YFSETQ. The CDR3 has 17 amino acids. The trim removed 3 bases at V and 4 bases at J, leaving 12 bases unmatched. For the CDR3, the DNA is TGCGCCAGCAGCTCCCCTAACTCTAGCGGGATCGCAGATACGCAGTATTTT. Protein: CASSSPNSSGIADTQYF.

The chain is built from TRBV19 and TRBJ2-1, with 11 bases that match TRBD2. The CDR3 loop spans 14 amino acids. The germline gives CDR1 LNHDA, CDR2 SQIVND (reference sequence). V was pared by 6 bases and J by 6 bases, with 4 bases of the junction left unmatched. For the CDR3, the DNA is TGTGCCAGTAGCATGGGGACTAGCGGCAATGAGCAGTTCTTC. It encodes CASSMGTSGNEQFF.

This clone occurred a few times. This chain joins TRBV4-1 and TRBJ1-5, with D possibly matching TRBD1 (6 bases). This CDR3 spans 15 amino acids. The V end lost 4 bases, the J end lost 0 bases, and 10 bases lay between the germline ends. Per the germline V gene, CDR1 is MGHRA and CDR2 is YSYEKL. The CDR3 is CASSPGQNSNQPQHF. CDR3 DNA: TGCGCCAGCAGCCCCGGACAGAATAGCAATCAGCCCCAGCATTTT.